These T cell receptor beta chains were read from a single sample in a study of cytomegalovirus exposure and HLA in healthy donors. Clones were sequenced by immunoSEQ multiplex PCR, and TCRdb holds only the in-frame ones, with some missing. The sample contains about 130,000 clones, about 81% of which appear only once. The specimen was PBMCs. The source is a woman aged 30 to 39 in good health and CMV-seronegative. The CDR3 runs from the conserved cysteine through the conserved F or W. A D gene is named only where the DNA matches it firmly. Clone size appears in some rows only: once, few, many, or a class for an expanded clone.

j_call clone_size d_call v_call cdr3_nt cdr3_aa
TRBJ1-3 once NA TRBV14 TGTGCCAGCAGCCCCCTGGGGCAGGCCTCTGGAAACACCATATATTTT CASSPLGQASGNTIYF
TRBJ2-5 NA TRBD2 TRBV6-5 TGTGCCAGCAGTCGACCGACTAGCGGACAAGAGACCCAGTACTTC CASSRPTSGQETQYF
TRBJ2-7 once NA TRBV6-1 TGTGCCAGCAGTGACCTTTACGAGCAGTACTTC CASSDLYEQYF
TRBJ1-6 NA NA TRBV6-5 TGTGCCAGCAGTCCGACAGGACCAAATTCACCCCTCCACTTT CASSPTGPNSPLHF
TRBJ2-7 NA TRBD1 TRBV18 TGTGCCAGCTCACCGACACAGGGGTACGAGCAGTACTTC CASSPTQGYEQYF
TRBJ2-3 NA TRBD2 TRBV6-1 TGTGCCAGCATTCTAGCGGGGGGCACAGATACGCAGTATTTT CASILAGGTDTQYF
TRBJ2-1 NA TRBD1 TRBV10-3 TGTGCCATCAGTGTCTCGACAGGGGCTTACAATGAGCAGTTCTTC CAISVSTGAYNEQFF
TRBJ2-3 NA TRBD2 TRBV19 TGTGCCAGTAGTGGAATTCCGGGGGGGACAGATACGCAGTATTTT CASSGIPGGTDTQYF
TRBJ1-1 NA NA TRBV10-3 TGTGCCATCAGCGGGACGGGAGTGAACACTGAAGCTTTCTTT CAISGTGVNTEAFF
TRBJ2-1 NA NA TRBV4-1 TGCGCCAGCAGCCAAGAGACAGGTTCCTACAATGAGCAGTTCTTC CASSQETGSYNEQFF